The sequence of this TCR beta chain was determined in a study of CD8+CD57+ T cells in acquired aplastic anemia. Findings and caveats of the study: Overlap between patients and controls comprised 25 to 30 CD8+ CDR3 sequences. Between the patient and control groups, CD8+ Simpson's diversity did not differ significantly.

In patients chosen for sequencing, flow cytometry had shown CD8+CD57+ cell expansion. Severe acquired aplastic anemia was present in every patient. Blood samples were obtained from patients who had received no prior therapy. This clonotype was seen a single time. Its antigen is unknown. V shed 5 bases and J shed 3 bases, with 10 bases lying between them. The germline gives CDR1 SQVTM, CDR2 ANQGSEA. This CDR3 spans 12 amino acids. TCR beta VDJ and CDR3 profiles were obtained from a genomic DNA template. TCRdb processed the reads anew with MiXCR; each CDR3 protein has one entry. The sample holds 150,000 to 180,000 distinct CDR3 sequences, approximately 52% seen once.

The sample was sorted CD4+, CD8+, or CD8+CD57+ T cells (not recorded which) from PBMCs. The rearrangement uses TRBV29-1 and TRBJ1-1; no firm D call. The origin of this receptor is a human donor with aplastic anemia. Written as DNA, the CDR3 is TGCAGCGTTCCGACGGTGGACACTGAAGCTTTCTTT. The encoded protein is CSVPTVDTEAFF.